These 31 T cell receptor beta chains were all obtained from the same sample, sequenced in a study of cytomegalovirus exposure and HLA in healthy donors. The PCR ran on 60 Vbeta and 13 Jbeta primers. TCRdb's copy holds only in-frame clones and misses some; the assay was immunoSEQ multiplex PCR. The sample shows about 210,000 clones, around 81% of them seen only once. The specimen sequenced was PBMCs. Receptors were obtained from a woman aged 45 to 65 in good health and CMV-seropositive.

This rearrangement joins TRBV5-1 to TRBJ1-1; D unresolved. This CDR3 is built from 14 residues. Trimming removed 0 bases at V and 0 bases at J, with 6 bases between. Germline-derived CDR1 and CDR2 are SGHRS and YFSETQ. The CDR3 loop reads CASSLGELNTEAFF. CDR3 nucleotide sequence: TGCGCCAGCAGCTTGGGAGAGTTGAACACTGAAGCTTTCTTT. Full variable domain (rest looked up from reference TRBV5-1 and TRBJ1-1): KAGVTQTPRYLIKTRGQQVTLSCSPISGHRSVSWYQQTPGQGLQFLFEYFSETQRNKGNFPGRFSGRQFSNSRSEMNVSTLELGDSALYLCASSLGELNTEAFFGQGTRLTVV.

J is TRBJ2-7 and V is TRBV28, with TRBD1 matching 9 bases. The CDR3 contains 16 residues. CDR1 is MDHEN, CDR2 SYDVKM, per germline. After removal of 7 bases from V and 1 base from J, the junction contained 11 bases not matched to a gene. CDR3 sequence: CASTNPRGQGSYEQYF. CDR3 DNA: TGTGCCAGCACTAATCCACGGGGACAGGGTTCCTACGAGCAGTACTTC. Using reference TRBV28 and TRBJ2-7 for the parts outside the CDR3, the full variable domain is DVKVTQSSRYLVKRTGEKVFLECVQDMDHENMFWYRQDPGLGLRLIYFSYDVKMKEKGDIPEGYSVSREKKERFSLILESASTNQTSMYLCASTNPRGQGSYEQYFGPGTRLTVT.

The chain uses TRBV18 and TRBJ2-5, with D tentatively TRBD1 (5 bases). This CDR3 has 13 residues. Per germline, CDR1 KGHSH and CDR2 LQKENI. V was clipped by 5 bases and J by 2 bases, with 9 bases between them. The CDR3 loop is CASSWTRQETQYF. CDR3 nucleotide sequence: TGTGCCAGCTCATGGACACGTCAAGAGACCCAGTACTTC. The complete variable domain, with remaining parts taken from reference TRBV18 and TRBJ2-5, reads NAGVMQNPRHLVRRRGQEARLRCSPMKGHSHVYWYRQLPEEGLKFMVYLQKENIIDESGMPKERFSAEFPKEGPSILRIQQVVRGDSAAYFCASSWTRQETQYFGPGTRLLVL.

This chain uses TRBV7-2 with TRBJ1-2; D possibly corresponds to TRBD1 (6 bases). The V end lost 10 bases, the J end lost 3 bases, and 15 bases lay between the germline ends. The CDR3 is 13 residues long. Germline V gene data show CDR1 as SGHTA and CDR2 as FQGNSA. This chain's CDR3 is CATSRRGDYGYTF. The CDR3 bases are TGTGCCACCTCGCGCAGGGGCGACTATGGCTACACCTTC. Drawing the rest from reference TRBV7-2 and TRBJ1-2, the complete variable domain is GAGVSQSPSNKVTEKGKDVELRCDPISGHTALYWYRQSLGQGLEFLIYFQGNSAPDKSGLPSDRFSAERTGGSVSTLTIQRTQQEDSAVYLCATSRRGDYGYTFGSGTRLTVV.

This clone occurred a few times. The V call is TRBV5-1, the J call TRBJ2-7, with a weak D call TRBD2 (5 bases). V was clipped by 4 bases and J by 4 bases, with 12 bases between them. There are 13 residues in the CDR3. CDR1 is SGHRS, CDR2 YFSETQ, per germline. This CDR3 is CASSPLTGYEQYF. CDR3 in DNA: TGCGCCAGCAGCCCACTGACGGGATACGAGCAGTACTTC.

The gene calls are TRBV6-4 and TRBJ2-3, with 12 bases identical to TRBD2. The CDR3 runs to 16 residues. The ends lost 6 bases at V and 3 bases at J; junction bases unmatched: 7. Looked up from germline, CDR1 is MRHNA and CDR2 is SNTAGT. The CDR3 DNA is TGTGCCAGCAGCCCATCTAGCGGGGGGGCAACAGATACGCAGTATTTT. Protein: CASSPSSGGATDTQYF.

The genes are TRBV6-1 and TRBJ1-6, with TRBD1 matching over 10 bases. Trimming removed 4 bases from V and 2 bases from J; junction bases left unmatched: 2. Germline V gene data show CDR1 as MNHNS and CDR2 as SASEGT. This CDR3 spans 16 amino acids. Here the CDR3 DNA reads TGTGCCAGCAGTGGGGACAGGGGAACCTATAATTCACCCCTCCACTTT. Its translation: CASSGDRGTYNSPLHF.

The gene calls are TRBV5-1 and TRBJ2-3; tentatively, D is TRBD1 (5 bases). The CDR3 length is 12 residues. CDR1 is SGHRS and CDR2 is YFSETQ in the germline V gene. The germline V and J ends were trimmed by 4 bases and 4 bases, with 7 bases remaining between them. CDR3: CASSRGPDTQYF. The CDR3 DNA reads TGCGCCAGCAGCAGGGGCCCAGATACGCAGTATTTT.

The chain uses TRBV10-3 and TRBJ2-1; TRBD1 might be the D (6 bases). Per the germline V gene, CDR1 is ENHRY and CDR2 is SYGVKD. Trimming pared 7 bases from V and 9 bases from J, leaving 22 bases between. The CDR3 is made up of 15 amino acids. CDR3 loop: CAITPRLEGGSEQFF. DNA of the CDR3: TGTGCCATCACCCCTCGTTTAGAAGGGGGAAGTGAGCAGTTCTTC.

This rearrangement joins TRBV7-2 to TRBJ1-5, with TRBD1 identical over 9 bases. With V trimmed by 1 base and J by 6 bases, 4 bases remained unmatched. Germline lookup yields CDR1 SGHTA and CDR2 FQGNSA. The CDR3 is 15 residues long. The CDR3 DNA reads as TGTGCCAGCAGCTTAGGGGGACAGGGATCTCAGCCCCAGCATTTT. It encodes CASSLGGQGSQPQHF.

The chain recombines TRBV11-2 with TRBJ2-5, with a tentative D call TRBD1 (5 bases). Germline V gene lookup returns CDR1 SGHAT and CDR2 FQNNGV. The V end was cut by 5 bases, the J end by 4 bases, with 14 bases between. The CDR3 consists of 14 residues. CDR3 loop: CASSRWTTGETQYF. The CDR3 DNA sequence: TGTGCCAGCAGCCGATGGACAACAGGAGAGACCCAGTACTTC.

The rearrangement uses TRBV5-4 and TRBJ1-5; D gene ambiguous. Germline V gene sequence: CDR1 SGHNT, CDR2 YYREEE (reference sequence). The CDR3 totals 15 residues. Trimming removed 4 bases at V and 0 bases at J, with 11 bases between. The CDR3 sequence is CASSGRDYSNQPQHF. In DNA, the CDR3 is TGTGCCAGCAGCGGACGGGATTATAGCAATCAGCCCCAGCATTTT.

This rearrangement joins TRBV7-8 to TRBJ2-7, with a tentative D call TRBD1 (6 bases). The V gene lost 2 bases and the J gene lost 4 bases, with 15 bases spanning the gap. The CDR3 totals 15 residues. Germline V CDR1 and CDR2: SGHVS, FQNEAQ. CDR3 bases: TGTGCCAGCAGCTTATTGAGATCCAGGGGTTACGAGCAGTACTTC. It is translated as CASSLLRSRGYEQYF.

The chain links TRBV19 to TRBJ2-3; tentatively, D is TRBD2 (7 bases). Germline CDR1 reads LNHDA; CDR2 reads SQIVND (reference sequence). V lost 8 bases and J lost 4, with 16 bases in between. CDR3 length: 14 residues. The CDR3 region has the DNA TGTGCCAGTCATCATGGCGGGGGCGCAGATACGCAGTATTTT. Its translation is CASHHGGGADTQYF.

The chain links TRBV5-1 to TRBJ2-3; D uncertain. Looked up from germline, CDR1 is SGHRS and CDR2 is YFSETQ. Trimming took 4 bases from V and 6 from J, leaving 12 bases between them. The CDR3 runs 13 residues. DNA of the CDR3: TGCGCCAGCAGCCCCGAGATTTGGGATACGCAGTATTTT. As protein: CASSPEIWDTQYF.

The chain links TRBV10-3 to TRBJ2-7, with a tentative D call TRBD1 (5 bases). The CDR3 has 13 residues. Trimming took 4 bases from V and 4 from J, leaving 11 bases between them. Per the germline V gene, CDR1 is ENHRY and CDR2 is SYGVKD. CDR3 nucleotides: TGTGCCATCAGTGGCAGGGTAGCTTACGAGCAGTACTTC. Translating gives CAISGRVAYEQYF.

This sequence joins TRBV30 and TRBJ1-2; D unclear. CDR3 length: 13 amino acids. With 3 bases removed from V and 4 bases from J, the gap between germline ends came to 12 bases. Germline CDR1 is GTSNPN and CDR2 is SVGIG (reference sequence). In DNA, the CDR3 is TGTGCCTGGAGGCATACTAGCGGCTATGGCTACACCTTC. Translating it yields CAWRHTSGYGYTF.

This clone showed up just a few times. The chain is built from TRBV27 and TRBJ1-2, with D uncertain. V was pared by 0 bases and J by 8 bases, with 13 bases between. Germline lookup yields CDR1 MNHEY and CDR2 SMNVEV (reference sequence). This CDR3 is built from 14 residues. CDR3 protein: CASSLSYRRGGYTF. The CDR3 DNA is TGTGCCAGCAGTTTATCGTACCGACGAGGGGGCTACACCTTC.

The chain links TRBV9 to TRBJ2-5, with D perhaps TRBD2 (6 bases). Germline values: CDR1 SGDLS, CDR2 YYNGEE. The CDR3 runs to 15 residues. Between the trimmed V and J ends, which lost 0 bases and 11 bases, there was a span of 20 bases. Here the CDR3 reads CASSVEEGGGVPQYF. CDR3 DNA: TGTGCCAGCAGCGTAGAGGAGGGAGGCGGAGTACCGCAGTACTTC.

Written as DNA, the CDR3 is TGTGCCAGCAGCTTAGGGACAGGGAATTCACCCCTCCACTTT. It codes for CASSLGTGNSPLHF. The chain combines TRBV7-3 with TRBJ1-6; 9 nucleotides line up with TRBD1. In germline, CDR1 is SGHTA, CDR2 FQGTGA. The J segment lost 7 bases and the V segment lost 2 bases, leaving 0 bases of the junction unmatched. There are 14 residues in the CDR3.

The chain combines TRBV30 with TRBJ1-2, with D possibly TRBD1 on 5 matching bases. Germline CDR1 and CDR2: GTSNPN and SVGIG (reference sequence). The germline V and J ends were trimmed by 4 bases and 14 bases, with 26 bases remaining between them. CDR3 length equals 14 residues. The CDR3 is CAWTSQVGVGGSTF. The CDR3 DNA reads TGTGCCTGGACATCCCAAGTTGGAGTCGGGGGTTCTACCTTC.

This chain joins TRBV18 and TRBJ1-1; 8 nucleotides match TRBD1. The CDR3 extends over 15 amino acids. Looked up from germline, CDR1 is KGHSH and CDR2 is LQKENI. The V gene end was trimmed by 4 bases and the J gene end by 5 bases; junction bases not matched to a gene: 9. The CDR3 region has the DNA TGTGCCAGCTCACTCTTACAGGGGGTGGAAACTGAAGCTTTCTTT. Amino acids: CASSLLQGVETEAFF.

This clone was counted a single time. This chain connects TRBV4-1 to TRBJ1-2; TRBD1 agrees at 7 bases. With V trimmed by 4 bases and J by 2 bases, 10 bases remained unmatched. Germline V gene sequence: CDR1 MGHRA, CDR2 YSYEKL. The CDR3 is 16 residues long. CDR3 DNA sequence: TGCGCCAGCAGCCCGTACGACAGGGAATCCAACTATGGCTACACCTTC. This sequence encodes CASSPYDRESNYGYTF.

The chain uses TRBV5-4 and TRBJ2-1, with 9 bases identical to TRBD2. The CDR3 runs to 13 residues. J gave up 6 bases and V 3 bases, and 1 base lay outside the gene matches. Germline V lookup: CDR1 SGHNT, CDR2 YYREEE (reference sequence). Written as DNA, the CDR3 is TGTGCCAGCAGCTCGGGACTAGCCAATGAGCAGTTCTTC. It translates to CASSSGLANEQFF. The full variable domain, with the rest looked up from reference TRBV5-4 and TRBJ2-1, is ETGVTQSPTHLIKTRGQQVTLRCSSQSGHNTVSWYQQALGQGPQFIFQYYREEENGRGNFPPRFSGLQFPNYSSELNVNALELDDSALYLCASSSGLANEQFFGPGTRLTVL.

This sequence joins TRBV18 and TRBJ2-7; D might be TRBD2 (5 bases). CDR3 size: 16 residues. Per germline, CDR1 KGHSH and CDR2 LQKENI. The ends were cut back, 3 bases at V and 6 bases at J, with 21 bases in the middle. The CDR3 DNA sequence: TGTGCCAGCTCACCTGAGGGCCACGGGTTTTCGGGCGAGCAGTACTTC. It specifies CASSPEGHGFSGEQYF.

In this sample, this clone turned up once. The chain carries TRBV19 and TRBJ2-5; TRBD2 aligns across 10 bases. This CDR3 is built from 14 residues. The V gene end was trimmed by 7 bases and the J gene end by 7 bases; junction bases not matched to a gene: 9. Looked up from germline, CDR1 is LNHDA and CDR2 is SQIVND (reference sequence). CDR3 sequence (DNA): TGTGCCAGTACCCTTAGCGGGGGGATTACGACCCAGTACTTC. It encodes CASTLSGGITTQYF. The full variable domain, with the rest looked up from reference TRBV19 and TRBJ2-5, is DGGITQSPKYLFRKEGQNVTLSCEQNLNHDAMYWYRQDPGQGLRLIYYSQIVNDFQKGDIAEGYSVSREKKESFPLTVTSAQKNPTAFYLCASTLSGGITTQYFGPGTRLLVL.

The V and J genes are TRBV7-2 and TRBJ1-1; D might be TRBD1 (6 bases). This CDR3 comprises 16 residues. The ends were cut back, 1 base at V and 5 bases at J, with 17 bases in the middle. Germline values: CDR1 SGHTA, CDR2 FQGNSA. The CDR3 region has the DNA TGTGCCAGCAGCTTAGTTGGGGGGGCAGGGGTGACTGAAGCTTTCTTT. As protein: CASSLVGGAGVTEAFF.

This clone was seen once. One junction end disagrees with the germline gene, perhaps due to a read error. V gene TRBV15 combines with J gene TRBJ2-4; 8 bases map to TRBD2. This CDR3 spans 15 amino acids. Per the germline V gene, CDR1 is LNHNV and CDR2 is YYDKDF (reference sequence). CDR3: CATSRGSGATNIQYF. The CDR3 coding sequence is TGTGCCACCAGCAGAGGTAGCGGGGCCACAAACATTCAGTACTTC.

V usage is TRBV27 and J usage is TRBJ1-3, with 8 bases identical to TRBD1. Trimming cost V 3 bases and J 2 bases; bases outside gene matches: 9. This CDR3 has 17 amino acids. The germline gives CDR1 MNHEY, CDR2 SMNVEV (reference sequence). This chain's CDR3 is CASSLRTGSYPGNTIYF. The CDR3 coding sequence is TGTGCCAGCAGTTTGCGGACAGGGTCTTATCCTGGAAACACCATATATTTT.

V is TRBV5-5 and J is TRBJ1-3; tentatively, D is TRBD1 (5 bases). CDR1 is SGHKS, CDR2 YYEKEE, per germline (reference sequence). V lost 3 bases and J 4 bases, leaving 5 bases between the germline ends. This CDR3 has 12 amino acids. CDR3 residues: CASSSGGNTIYF. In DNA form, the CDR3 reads TGTGCCAGCAGCTCAGGGGGAAACACCATATATTTT.

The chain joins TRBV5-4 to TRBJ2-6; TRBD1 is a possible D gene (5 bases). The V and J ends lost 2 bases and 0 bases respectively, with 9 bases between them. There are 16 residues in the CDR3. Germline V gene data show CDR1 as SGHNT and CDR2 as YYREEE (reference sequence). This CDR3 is CASSFGRGSGANVLTF. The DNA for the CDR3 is TGTGCCAGCAGCTTCGGAAGGGGCTCTGGGGCCAACGTCCTGACTTTC. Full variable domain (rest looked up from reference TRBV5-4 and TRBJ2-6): ETGVTQSPTHLIKTRGQQVTLRCSSQSGHNTVSWYQQALGQGPQFIFQYYREEENGRGNFPPRFSGLQFPNYSSELNVNALELDDSALYLCASSFGRGSGANVLTFGAGSRLTVL.